Described below is a single TCR beta chain sequence and its context. The sample originates from a study of T cell responses to AZD1222 COVID-19 vaccine. Turning to the study itself: Samples with a second dose at about 4 or about 12 weeks were pooled together.

This CDR3 has 16 amino acids. CDR1 is MNHEY and CDR2 is SMNVEV in the germline V gene (reference sequence). V was clipped by 5 bases and J by 2 bases; unmatched bases: 8. Profiling relied on immunoSEQ multiplex PCR, and the TCRdb table lists in-frame clones only, not all of them. Among about 160,000 clones listed, 80% to 90% were seen once. The source material was peripheral blood, sampled on day 0 of AZD1222 vaccination. The rearrangement links TRBV27 to TRBJ2-7, with 11 bases lining up with TRBD2. This TCR came from an adult in good health. CDR3 residues: CASSPLLAGVAYEQYF. Written as DNA, the CDR3 is TGTGCCAGCAGTCCATTACTAGCGGGAGTCGCCTACGAGCAGTACTTC.